This entry lists 17 T cell receptor beta chains sequenced from one sample in a study of control samples from healthy donors and cancer patients. Clones were read by immunoSEQ multiplex PCR, and TCRdb kept only the in-frame ones, dropping some. The repertoire includes roughly 150,000 clones, 85% to 95% of them detected once, and over 2% sits in the top ten. The sample consisted of blood. The source of these receptors is a man aged 50 to 60 in good health.

The CDR3 here is CASSQGLNTEAFF. CDR3 DNA sequence: TGTGCCAGCAGTCAAGGGTTGAACACTGAAGCTTTCTTT. This sequence joins TRBV27 and TRBJ1-1; D gene uncertain. Germline-derived CDR1 and CDR2 are MNHEY and SMNVEV (reference sequence). The CDR3 is 13 amino acids. V gave up 5 bases and J gave up 0 bases, with 7 bases separating them.

This chain connects TRBV28 to TRBJ1-2; D is unresolved. CDR3 length: 15 amino acids. The germline CDR1 and CDR2 sequences are MDHEN and SYDVKM. Trimming left V 2 bases short and J 5 bases short, with 15 bases between. The CDR3, as DNA: TGTGCCAGCAGTTTACGCCAACGACCACTTTATGGCTACACCTTC. Residues: CASSLRQRPLYGYTF.

This chain joins TRBV24-1 and TRBJ1-2; D unclear. Trimming took off 5 bases at V and 5 bases at J, with 14 bases between the two ends. This CDR3 region has 14 residues. Germline V lookup: CDR1 KGHDR, CDR2 SFDVKD. Here the CDR3 DNA reads TGTGCCACCAGTGGAAGTGGCATCCAGTATGGCTACACCTTC. Protein sequence: CATSGSGIQYGYTF.

CDR3 protein: CASKDPPRGYTF. The CDR3 coding sequence is TGTGCCAGTAAGGACCCCCCTAGGGGCTACACCTTC. The chain carries TRBV19 and TRBJ1-2; D unresolved. The CDR3 covers 12 residues. V was shortened by 7 bases and J by 8 bases, with 14 bases between the two germline ends. Germline CDR1 is LNHDA and CDR2 is SQIVND (reference sequence).

The genes are TRBV16 and TRBJ1-2; perhaps TRBD1 as D (6 bases). V was shortened by 2 bases and J by 5 bases, with 12 bases between the two germline ends. The CDR3 runs 14 residues. CDR1 KGHSY and CDR2 FQNENV come from the germline V gene. In DNA form, the CDR3 reads TGTGCCAGCAGCCAACCGACAGGTCGGTATGGCTACACCTTC. Translated, it gives CASSQPTGRYGYTF.

The chain is built from TRBV10-3 and TRBJ2-5, with D perhaps matching TRBD2 (5 bases). V lost 4 bases and J lost 2, with 8 bases in between. The CDR3 covers 13 residues. In germline, CDR1 is ENHRY, CDR2 SYGVKD. CDR3 nucleotide sequence: TGTGCCATCAGTGTCGGAGGACAAGAGACCCAGTACTTC. Translated: CAISVGGQETQYF.

This clone occurred a few times. The CDR3 bases are TGTGCCAGCAGTTTACATGGGGGATATGAAAAACTGTTTTTT. Translated: CASSLHGGYEKLFF. The chain couples TRBV28 to TRBJ1-4, with D perhaps TRBD1 (5 bases). The V end lost 2 bases, the J end lost 6 bases, and 10 bases lay between the germline ends. CDR1 MDHEN and CDR2 SYDVKM come from the germline V gene. CDR3 length: 14 amino acids. The full variable domain, rest sourced from reference TRBV28 and TRBJ1-4, is DVKVTQSSRYLVKRTGEKVFLECVQDMDHENMFWYRQDPGLGLRLIYFSYDVKMKEKGDIPEGYSVSREKKERFSLILESASTNQTSMYLCASSLHGGYEKLFFGSGTQLSVL.

The chain recombines TRBV4-2 with TRBJ1-3; D is uncertain. CDR1 is LGHNA and CDR2 is YNFKEQ in the germline V gene. Trimming shortened V by 0 bases and J by 0 bases, and 12 bases separated the two germline ends. This CDR3 has 17 residues. The CDR3 nucleotides read TGTGCCAGCAGCCAAGAATATCGGAGCCTCTCTGGAAACACCATATATTTT. It is translated as CASSQEYRSLSGNTIYF.

As regards this clone: The sample carries other DNA sequences with the same CDR3. The chain has TRBV5-1 and TRBJ1-5; D is unclear. The germline CDR1 and CDR2 sequences are SGHRS and YFSETQ. The CDR3 covers 14 residues. V was pared by 0 bases and J by 1 base, with 5 bases between. The CDR3 reads CASSLGQSNQPQHF. CDR3 bases: TGCGCCAGCAGCTTGGGACAAAGCAATCAGCCCCAGCATTTT.

The gene calls are TRBV5-1 and TRBJ2-3; 7 bases line up with TRBD1. V lost 4 bases to trimming and J lost 4 bases; unmatched junction nucleotides: 12. This CDR3 has 16 amino acids. CDR1 is SGHRS, CDR2 YFSETQ, per germline. The CDR3 protein is CASSPGKGGGADTQYF. CDR3 coding DNA: TGCGCCAGCAGCCCAGGGAAAGGGGGCGGCGCAGATACGCAGTATTTT.

The chain employs TRBV10-1 and TRBJ2-1, with D possibly being TRBD2 (6 bases). V lost 10 bases, J lost 8 bases, and 18 bases lay in between. Germline V CDR1 and CDR2: WNHNN, SYGVQD (reference sequence). The CDR3 has 13 amino acids. The CDR3 region has the DNA TGCGCCACTCAACCGACTAGTAGTCATGAGCAGTTCTTC. Its translation is CATQPTSSHEQFF.

This chain joins TRBV7-9 and TRBJ2-2, with D tentatively TRBD2 (5 bases). Germline lookup yields CDR1 SEHNR and CDR2 FQNEAQ (reference sequence). V lost 2 bases and J 4 bases, leaving 14 bases between the germline ends. The CDR3 runs to 16 residues. DNA for the CDR3: TGTGCCAGCAGCTTAACGAGAGGGCCGAGCACCGGGGAGCTGTTTTTT. Protein sequence: CASSLTRGPSTGELFF.

The chain is built from TRBV28 and TRBJ2-7, with D perhaps TRBD1 (5 bases). CDR3 length: 16 amino acids. Germline assignment: CDR1 MDHEN and CDR2 SYDVKM. Trimming left V 5 bases short and J 3 bases short, with 20 bases between. The CDR3 is CASSLPPAGNRYEQYF. In DNA, the CDR3 is TGTGCCAGCAGTCTGCCCCCGGCAGGGAATCGCTACGAGCAGTACTTC. Full variable domain (missing parts from reference TRBV28 and TRBJ2-7): DVKVTQSSRYLVKRTGEKVFLECVQDMDHENMFWYRQDPGLGLRLIYFSYDVKMKEKGDIPEGYSVSREKKERFSLILESASTNQTSMYLCASSLPPAGNRYEQYFGPGTRLTVT.

The rearrangement uses TRBV28 and TRBJ1-1; the D is unclear. Germline-derived CDR1 and CDR2 are MDHEN and SYDVKM. Trimming shortened V by 6 bases and J by 2 bases, and 13 bases separated the two germline ends. This CDR3 region has 14 residues. CDR3 in DNA: TGTGCCAGCAGCTTCGAGTGGCCCAACACTGAAGCTTTCTTT. The encoded protein is CASSFEWPNTEAFF.

About this clone itself: Other DNA sequences within the sample encode an identical CDR3. The J gene is TRBJ2-7, the V gene TRBV19; 8 bases line up with TRBD1. CDR1 is LNHDA, CDR2 SQIVND, per germline (reference sequence). The CDR3 totals 14 residues. V lost 4 bases, J lost 5 bases, and 7 bases stayed unmatched. CDR3 sequence reads: CASSTQGGLHEQYF. CDR3 sequence (DNA): TGTGCCAGTAGTACACAGGGGGGTCTGCACGAGCAGTACTTC.

V and J are TRBV6-2 or TRBV6-3 and TRBJ2-1; 13 bases fit TRBD2. The CDR3 runs to 16 residues. The V gene's germline CDR1 is MNHEY and CDR2 SVGEGT. V trimming: 5 bases; J trimming: 2 bases; junction bases outside the gene matches: 3. The CDR3 region has the DNA TGTGCCAGCAGTGTGACTAGCGGGAGGACCTACAATGAGCAGTTCTTC. Translating gives CASSVTSGRTYNEQFF.

The chain recombines TRBV5-1 with TRBJ1-4; D ambiguous. Germline V gene data show CDR1 as SGHRS and CDR2 as YFSETQ. This CDR3 is built from 13 residues. Trimming shortened V by 4 bases and J by 4 bases, and 8 bases separated the two germline ends. The CDR3: CASSVAFNEKLFF. The CDR3 DNA sequence: TGCGCCAGCAGCGTGGCCTTTAATGAAAAACTGTTTTTT.